The clone carrying this T cell receptor (beta chain) showed up just once. Its target is not known. This CDR3 spans 13 amino acids. The germline V gene encodes CDR1 MDHEN and CDR2 SYDVKM. With 6 bases clipped from V and 2 bases from J, the junction kept 3 bases outside the gene matches. Clones were read by immunoSEQ multiplex PCR, and TCRdb kept only the in-frame ones, dropping some. The sample has about 81,000 clones, about 91% seen once; the top ten hold roughly 1.5%. This sample stems from a study of Tregs in tolerant kidney transplant recipients. Overall study findings and caveats: Antigen-driven expansion was suggested because donor-specific Tregs expanded more than all Tregs in tolerant patients.

Recipients received nonmyeloablative bone marrow transplants from related graft donors, with transient mixed chimerism. The rearrangement links TRBV28 to TRBJ2-7, with 8 bases matching TRBD2. This sequence originates from a human patient who received a combined kidney and bone marrow transplant. These T cells may partly come from the graft donor. The source material was CD4+ T cells from blood (PBMCs), sampled 24 months after the transplant. The CDR3 coding sequence is TGTGCCAGCAGGCCGGGACTAGCCTACGAGCAGTACTTC. Protein sequence: CASRPGLAYEQYF.